The 7 T cell receptor beta chains below come from one sample, sequenced in a study of T cells after posttransplantation cyclophosphamide. The table came from immunoSEQ multiplex PCR; TCRdb's copy has only in-frame clones and leaves some out. The top ten hold about 0.1% of the sample, which has about 32,000 clones, 75% to 95% seen once. Cells defined as naive were viable CD3+CD4+ or CD3+CD8+ and CCR7+CD45RA+CD45RO-CD95-CD27+CD28+. Sequenced sample: naive CD4+ T cells sorted from blood. The receptors come from a young man in good health and a related stem cell transplant donor.

This sequence joins TRBV7-8 and TRBJ1-3; no clear D gene. Per the germline V gene, CDR1 is SGHVS and CDR2 is FQNEAQ. The V end was cut by 5 bases, the J end by 4 bases, with 6 bases between. The CDR3 contains 12 residues. The CDR3 DNA reads as TGTGCCAGCAGCCATCTAGGAAACACCATATATTTT. Translated, it gives CASSHLGNTIYF.

V and J are TRBV5-4 and TRBJ1-1; TRBD1 might be the D (5 bases). This CDR3 has 13 residues. Germline-derived CDR1 and CDR2 are SGHNT and YYREEE (reference sequence). Trimming pared 4 bases from V and 4 bases from J, leaving 11 bases between. In DNA form, the CDR3 reads TGTGCCAGCAGCCCCGCGGGGCCCACTGAAGCTTTCTTT. It is translated as CASSPAGPTEAFF. The complete variable domain, with remaining parts taken from reference TRBV5-4 and TRBJ1-1, reads ETGVTQSPTHLIKTRGQQVTLRCSSQSGHNTVSWYQQALGQGPQFIFQYYREEENGRGNFPPRFSGLQFPNYSSELNVNALELDDSALYLCASSPAGPTEAFFGQGTRLTVV.

The chain carries TRBV6-6 and TRBJ1-5; D remains ambiguous. The CDR3 spans 14 residues. Germline lookup yields CDR1 MNHNY and CDR2 SVGAGI (reference sequence). V lost 0 bases and J 4 bases, leaving 7 bases between the germline ends. The CDR3 loop reads CASSYSSTNQPQHF. The CDR3 region has the DNA TGTGCCAGCAGTTACTCTTCGACAAATCAGCCCCAGCATTTT.

This rearrangement joins TRBV28 to TRBJ1-5; no reliable D call. V was pared by 7 bases and J by 4 bases, with 14 bases between. The CDR3 is 14 amino acids. CDR1 and CDR2 (germline): MDHEN, SYDVKM. The CDR3 DNA follows: TGTGCCAGCACCCCGGGGAATAGGAATCAGCCCCAGCATTTT. Amino acids: CASTPGNRNQPQHF. Using reference TRBV28 and TRBJ1-5 for the parts outside the CDR3, the full variable domain is DVKVTQSSRYLVKRTGEKVFLECVQDMDHENMFWYRQDPGLGLRLIYFSYDVKMKEKGDIPEGYSVSREKKERFSLILESASTNQTSMYLCASTPGNRNQPQHFGDGTRLSIL.

The genes are TRBV7-2 and TRBJ1-2; D is perhaps TRBD1 (5 bases). Per germline, CDR1 SGHTA and CDR2 FQGNSA. Trimming took off 1 base at V and 6 bases at J, with 12 bases between the two ends. The CDR3 is 14 residues long. CDR3 protein: CASSLGAGPNGYTF. For the CDR3, the DNA is TGTGCCAGCAGCTTAGGAGCAGGGCCGAATGGCTACACCTTC.

In DNA, the CDR3 is TGTGCCAGCAGCGTACGGGGCGGGGAGTACCAAGAGACCCAGTACTTC. It encodes CASSVRGGEYQETQYF. V and J are TRBV9 and TRBJ2-5; D is perhaps TRBD2 (6 bases). The germline V gene has CDR1 SGDLS and CDR2 YYNGEE. This CDR3 has 16 residues. V lost 1 base and J 0 bases, leaving 13 bases between the germline ends.

Only a few counts were recorded for this clone. This chain uses TRBV28 with TRBJ1-4; D not certain. CDR3 length equals 13 residues. Germline CDR1 and CDR2: MDHEN and SYDVKM. V dropped 6 bases and J dropped 2 bases, with 7 bases sitting between them. The CDR3 region has the DNA TGTGCCAGCAGGCCGGGGACTAATGAAAAACTGTTTTTT. Its translation: CASRPGTNEKLFF.